A single sample is the source of the 19 T cell receptor beta chains below, sequenced in a study of shared clonotypes between healthy human individuals. Libraries were prepared by immunoSEQ multiplex PCR; TCRdb keeps only in-frame clonotypes and omits some of them. Altogether 760,000 or so clones are present, 90% to 97% being singletons, with the ten largest covering less than 0.25%. Only CD45RO-negative cells positively selected for CCR7 counted as naive CD8 cells, so terminally differentiated effector memory CD45RA+ cells were excluded. The specimen sequenced was naive CD8+ T cells sorted from blood. These receptors were taken from a man aged 25 to 40 in good health.

In its sample, this clone was seen once. V is TRBV28 and J is TRBJ1-5; D is undetermined. Germline V gene data show CDR1 as MDHEN and CDR2 as SYDVKM. The CDR3 loop spans 14 amino acids. Trimming took off 2 bases at V and 6 bases at J, with 11 bases between the two ends. CDR3 DNA: TGTGCCAGCAGTTTAGTGGGGTTGAGTCAGCCCCAGCATTTT. It yields the protein CASSLVGLSQPQHF.

This chain joins TRBV6-5 and TRBJ2-2; D tentatively reads TRBD1 or TRBD2 (5 bases each). The CDR3 has 16 residues. V was trimmed by 2 bases and J by 2 bases, leaving 12 bases between them. Germline V gene sequence: CDR1 MNHEY, CDR2 SVGAGI. The CDR3 sequence: CASSYSSGDNTGELFF. The DNA of the CDR3 is TGTGCCAGCAGTTACAGTAGTGGGGACAACACCGGGGAGCTGTTTTTT.

The gene calls are TRBV7-9 and TRBJ2-7; D is ambiguous. The CDR3 consists of 12 residues. Trimming left V 7 bases short and J 2 bases short, with 9 bases between. The germline gives CDR1 SEHNR, CDR2 FQNEAQ (reference sequence). The CDR3 region is CASTSDPYEQYF. CDR3 nucleotides: TGTGCCAGCACCTCGGACCCCTACGAGCAGTACTTC.

V gene TRBV27 combines with J gene TRBJ1-1; D is perhaps TRBD1 (5 bases). Germline V lookup: CDR1 MNHEY, CDR2 SMNVEV (reference sequence). The CDR3 runs to 16 residues. Trimming left V 2 bases short and J 0 bases short, with 13 bases between. The CDR3 here is CASSLNSGHLNTEAFF. The CDR3 DNA sequence: TGTGCCAGCAGTTTAAATTCCGGACACTTGAACACTGAAGCTTTCTTT.

The chain has TRBV6-1 and TRBJ2-7; D ambiguous. This CDR3 spans 10 amino acids. With 7 bases removed from V and 0 bases from J, the gap between germline ends came to 1 base. The germline gives CDR1 MNHNS, CDR2 SASEGT. The CDR3 spells CASNSYEQYF. The CDR3, as DNA: TGTGCCAGCAACTCCTACGAGCAGTACTTC.

V is TRBV20-1 and J is TRBJ1-2; D uncertain. The CDR3 has 9 residues. V lost 4 bases and J lost 14, with 11 bases in between. Germline lookup yields CDR1 DFQATT and CDR2 SNEGSKA (reference sequence). CDR3 residues: CSANDVLTF. The CDR3 DNA reads TGCAGTGCTAATGACGTCCTAACCTTC.

The gene calls are TRBV5-1 and TRBJ1-2, with D unresolved. CDR1 is SGHRS, CDR2 YFSETQ, per germline. The CDR3 loop spans 12 amino acids. Deletions cut 0 bases from V and 5 bases from J, with 5 bases between. CDR3 residues: CASSLGGYGYTF. In nucleotides, the CDR3 is TGCGCCAGCAGCTTGGGGGGATATGGCTACACCTTC.

The chain uses TRBV29-1 and TRBJ2-7, with a weak D call TRBD2 (5 bases). The CDR3 covers 13 residues. Germline V gives CDR1 SQVTM, CDR2 ANQGSEA. V lost 4 bases and J lost 0, with 10 bases in between. This CDR3 reads CSVAGINSYEQYF. The DNA for the CDR3 is TGCAGCGTTGCCGGGATCAACTCCTACGAGCAGTACTTC.

The chain joins TRBV10-3 to TRBJ2-7, with 8 positions matching TRBD1. The CDR3 contains 13 residues. V dropped 5 bases and J dropped 5; count of bases not matched to a gene: 5. Per germline, CDR1 ENHRY and CDR2 SYGVKD. The CDR3 DNA is TGTGCCATCAGTACTGACAGGGGCCACGAGCAGTACTTC. As protein: CAISTDRGHEQYF.

Concerning this clone itself: The junction differs from germline at one of its ends, possibly a read error. V usage is TRBV11-1 and J usage is TRBJ2-5; 7 bases are shared with TRBD1. Germline V gene lookup returns CDR1 SGHAT and CDR2 FQDESV (reference sequence). This CDR3 is 15 amino acids long. The CDR3 DNA reads as TGTGCCAGTACCCCTAGAAAAACAGGGGAAGAGAGCCAGTACTTC. As protein: CASTPRKTGEESQYF.

The chain joins TRBV5-4 to TRBJ2-2, with 7 bases matching TRBD2. Trimming at V came to 4 bases and at J to 2 bases, leaving 5 bases not matched to a gene. Germline assignment: CDR1 SGHNT and CDR2 YYREEE (reference sequence). The CDR3 extends over 15 amino acids. The CDR3 DNA is TGTGCCAGCAGCGACGGGACTATTAACACCGGGGAGCTGTTTTTT. Amino acid sequence: CASSDGTINTGELFF.

The genes are TRBV29-1 and TRBJ2-1; 9 bases are shared with TRBD1. CDR3 length: 14 amino acids. V dropped 3 bases and J dropped 6; count of bases not matched to a gene: 6. The germline V gene has CDR1 SQVTM and CDR2 ANQGSEA. The CDR3: CSVEGTGLGNEQFF. DNA for the CDR3: TGCAGCGTTGAGGGGACAGGGCTAGGCAATGAGCAGTTCTTC.

This clone appeared a single time. The rearrangement uses TRBV5-4 and TRBJ2-2, with D unresolved. The length of the CDR3 is 11 residues. V was shortened by 3 bases and J by 7 bases, with 4 bases between the two germline ends. In germline, CDR1 is SGHNT, CDR2 YYREEE (reference sequence). CDR3 protein: CASSSNGELFF. The CDR3 bases are TGTGCCAGCAGCTCGAACGGGGAGCTGTTTTTT.

J is TRBJ2-7 and V is TRBV29-1; no reliable D call. This CDR3 spans 13 amino acids. Per the germline V gene, CDR1 is SQVTM and CDR2 is ANQGSEA. The V end lost 5 bases, the J end lost 0 bases, and 11 bases lay between the germline ends. The CDR3: CSVRLPSSYEQYF. CDR3 bases: TGCAGCGTTCGACTCCCGAGCTCCTACGAGCAGTACTTC.

This chain connects TRBV7-8 to TRBJ2-7; D ambiguous. The V gene lost 5 bases and the J gene lost 2 bases, with 25 bases spanning the gap. The germline gives CDR1 SGHVS, CDR2 FQNEAQ. The CDR3 consists of 18 residues. CDR3 bases: TGTGCCAGCAGCATGGGGTACCTTAGCCCGACGACGACCTACGAGCAGTACTTC. Residues: CASSMGYLSPTTTYEQYF.

The chain is built from TRBV14 and TRBJ1-2, with TRBD1 identical over 7 bases. Unmatched junction bases numbered 9, after V lost 3 bases and J lost 2 bases. Germline loops: CDR1 SGHDN, CDR2 FVKESK. CDR3 length: 16 residues. In DNA, the CDR3 is TGTGCCAGCAGCCACATCGGGACAGCGGTAAACTATGGCTACACCTTC. It yields the protein CASSHIGTAVNYGYTF.

This sequence joins TRBV9 and TRBJ2-5; D possibly corresponds to TRBD1 (6 bases). Germline values: CDR1 SGDLS, CDR2 YYNGEE. V was shortened by 0 bases and J by 4 bases, with 16 bases between the two germline ends. This CDR3 comprises 16 residues. The chain's CDR3 is CASSVGQGRGPETQYF. The CDR3 DNA is TGTGCCAGCAGCGTAGGTCAAGGCAGGGGCCCAGAGACCCAGTACTTC.

The CDR3 DNA reads as TGCGCCAGCAGCCAAGATATTAGGTACGAGCAGTACTTC. Its protein is CASSQDIRYEQYF. The chain links TRBV4-1 to TRBJ2-7, with unresolved D. Germline V gene lookup returns CDR1 MGHRA and CDR2 YSYEKL. CDR3 size: 13 residues. The V gene lost 0 bases and the J gene lost 4 bases, with 7 bases spanning the gap.

This chain connects TRBV21-1 to TRBJ2-2; TRBD2 is taken as the D call from the table, unchecked against the DNA. TRBV21-1 counts as a pseudogene. The CDR3 consists of 20 residues. CDR3 sequence (DNA): TGTGCCAGCAGCAAACAAAAAAAAGGGACTAGCGGGGTGAACACCGGGGAGCTGTTTTTT. Translating gives CASSKQKKGTSGVNTGELFF.